The rows below give T cell receptor beta chains drawn from one sample of a study of cytomegalovirus exposure and HLA in healthy donors. Data came from immunoSEQ multiplex PCR; TCRdb stores just in-frame clones and leaves some out. The table has fewer than 200,000 clones, roughly nine tenths seen once; the top ten hold around 6%. The sequenced sample consisted of PBMCs. The receptor source for this set is a woman aged 30 to 39 in good health and CMV-seronegative. CDR3s include the opening cysteine and the closing phenylalanine or tryptophan. D genes are given only for firm matches. Some rows mark clone size as missing; the rest say once, few, many or name a class of expanded clone.

clone_size	j_call	v_call	d_call	cdr3_nt	cdr3_aa
-	TRBJ2-3	TRBV15	-	TGTGCCACCAGTCCTCTTTCGGGGGCTACAGATACGCAGTATTTT	CATSPLSGATDTQYF
-	TRBJ2-7	TRBV19	TRBD1	TGTGCCAGTAGTAGGGGGGACAGGGTCTACGAGCAGTACTTC	CASSRGDRVYEQYF
medium-sized	TRBJ2-7	TRBV7-2	TRBD2	TGTGCCAGCAGCTCCACTAGCGACCCCTACGAGCAGTACTTC	CASSSTSDPYEQYF
-	TRBJ2-1	TRBV5-8	TRBD2	TGTGCCAGCAGCAGGCCCCCCAGCGGGAGAGGTAATGAGCAGTTCTTC	CASSRPPSGRGNEQFF
-	TRBJ1-5	TRBV19	-	TGTGCCAGTAGTATTTCAGGGGGCAATCAGCCCCAGCATTTT	CASSISGGNQPQHF
-	TRBJ2-7	TRBV27	TRBD2	TGTGCCAGCAGTTTAAAGCGGGAGGCCTCCTACGAGCAGTACTTC	CASSLKREASYEQYF
-	TRBJ1-5	TRBV2	-	TGTGCCAGCAGGTTAAATCAGCCCCAGCATTTT	CASRLNQPQHF
-	TRBJ1-1	TRBV13	-	TGTGCCAGCAGCTTAGGGTCATGGGGCACTGAAGCTTTCTTT	CASSLGSWGTEAFF
-	TRBJ1-5	TRBV2	TRBD1	TGTGCCAGCAGTGGGACAGGGGGGCAGCCCCAGCATTTT	CASSGTGGQPQHF
-	TRBJ2-3	TRBV27	-	TGTGCCAGCAGTGAGGCCAGGGGGGGAGAGTATTTT	CASSEARGGEYF
-	TRBJ2-2	TRBV4-3	TRBD1	TGCGCCAGCAGCCACCCTGGGACAGGGGACACCGGGGAGCTGTTTTTT	CASSHPGTGDTGELFF
-	TRBJ2-1	TRBV5-6	-	TGTGCCAGCCAGCAGGGGGGGCGCGTCTATGAGCAGTTCTTC	CASQQGGRVYEQFF
-	TRBJ2-2	TRBV5-6	TRBD1	TGTGCCAGCAGCCCCGGACAGGGGTTCTCCGGGGAGCTGTTTTTT	CASSPGQGFSGELFF
-	TRBJ1-2	TRBV6-5	-	TGTGCCAGCAGTTCCAGGCCAGAAGCTAACTATGGCTACACCTTC	CASSSRPEANYGYTF
once	TRBJ2-2	TRBV5-4	-	TGTGCCAGCAGGGCCGAGGGTACCGGGGAGCTGTTTTTT	CASRAEGTGELFF
-	TRBJ1-2	TRBV11-2	-	TGTGCCAGCACCAAAGAGGGTGGCTACACCTTC	CASTKEGGYTF
-	TRBJ2-7	TRBV19	-	TGTGCCAGTAGCAAAATCCGGGACACGCAGAACCCTTACGAGCAGTACTTC	CASSKIRDTQNPYEQYF
few	TRBJ1-3	TRBV9	-	TGTGCCAGCAGCGTAGCATCGGCCGGGACTGGAAACACCATATATTTT	CASSVASAGTGNTIYF
-	TRBJ2-7	TRBV7-9	-	TGTGCCAGCAGCTTAGCGGGACGCCTCTACGAGCAGTACTTC	CASSLAGRLYEQYF
few	TRBJ2-7	TRBV10-3	-	TGTGCCACTATAGGGCCCGGGACGACGACCTACGAGCAGTACTTC	CATIGPGTTTYEQYF
-	TRBJ1-2	TRBV6-1	-	TGTGCCAGCAGTGAAGGGGTCGGGAGCTATGGCTACACCTTC	CASSEGVGSYGYTF
-	TRBJ2-7	TRBV5-4	-	TGTGCCAGCAGCCACCCGAGAAGGGACGGCTCCTACGAGCAGTACTTC	CASSHPRRDGSYEQYF
-	TRBJ2-7	TRBV27	TRBD2	TGTGCCAGCAGTCCCGTAGCGGGAAGCCACGAGCAGTACTTC	CASSPVAGSHEQYF
-	TRBJ2-1	TRBV4-2	TRBD2	TGTGCCAGCAGCCAAGGACGGGGGGATGAGCAGTTCTTC	CASSQGRGDEQFF
-	TRBJ2-7	TRBV2	-	TGTGCCAGCAGATACAGCGGCGAGCAGTACTTC	CASRYSGEQYF
-	TRBJ1-5	TRBV6-1	-	TGTGCCAGCAGTGGGGGCTTATTCCAGCCCCAGCATTTT	CASSGGLFQPQHF
few	TRBJ2-1	TRBV5-4	TRBD1	TGTGCCAGCAGCCCAGGGGGCGCGGGGAATGAGCAGTTCTTC	CASSPGGAGNEQFF
-	TRBJ2-3	TRBV9	-	TGTGCCAGCAATTCCGGGGTGCCGAGAGATACGCAGTATTTT	CASNSGVPRDTQYF
-	TRBJ2-7	TRBV7-8	-	TGTGCCAGCAGCTTAGCCGGACAGAGCTACGAGCAGTACTTC	CASSLAGQSYEQYF
-	TRBJ1-2	TRBV9	TRBD1	TGTGCCAGCAGCGAGTCCCGGGACAGACGGGGCTACACCTTC	CASSESRDRRGYTF
once	TRBJ2-3	TRBV4-3	TRBD2	TGCGCCAGCAGCCAAGTTTACGGGGGGGCAATAGATACGCAGTATTTT	CASSQVYGGAIDTQYF
-	TRBJ1-2	TRBV5-4	-	TGTGCCAGCAGCTTGTACTCCCCCTGGGGTGGCTACACCTTC	CASSLYSPWGGYTF
-	TRBJ1-2	TRBV6-6	TRBD1	TGTGCCAGCAGTTACTTAACAGGGGACTATGGCTACACCTTC	CASSYLTGDYGYTF
-	TRBJ2-3	TRBV7-3	-	TGTGCCAGCAGCTTAAGAGAACGATTCACAGATACGCAGTATTTT	CASSLRERFTDTQYF
-	TRBJ2-3	TRBV7-6	-	TGTGCCAGCACCCCGGCGGCGGGGAGTGGGGATACGCAGTATTTT	CASTPAAGSGDTQYF
-	TRBJ1-2	TRBV2	-	TGTGCCAGCAGTGCACAGGGTACTGGCTACACCTTC	CASSAQGTGYTF
-	TRBJ1-5	TRBV18	-	TGTGCCAGCTCACCAGGGCGGGATGGCAATCAGCCCCAGCATTTT	CASSPGRDGNQPQHF